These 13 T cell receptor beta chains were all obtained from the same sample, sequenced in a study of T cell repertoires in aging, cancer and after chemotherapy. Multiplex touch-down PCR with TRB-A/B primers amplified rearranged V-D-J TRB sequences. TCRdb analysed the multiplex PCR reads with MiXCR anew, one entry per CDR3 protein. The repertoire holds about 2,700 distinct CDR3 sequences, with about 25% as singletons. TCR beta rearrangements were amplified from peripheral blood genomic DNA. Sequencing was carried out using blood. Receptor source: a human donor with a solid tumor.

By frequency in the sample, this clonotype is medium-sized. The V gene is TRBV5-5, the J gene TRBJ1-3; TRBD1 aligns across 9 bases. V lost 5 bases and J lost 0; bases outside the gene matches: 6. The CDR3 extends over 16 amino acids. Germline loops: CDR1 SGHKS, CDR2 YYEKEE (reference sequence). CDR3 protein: CASRRTGDLSGNTIYF. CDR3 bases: TGTGCCAGCAGACGGACAGGGGACCTCTCTGGAAACACCATATATTTT.

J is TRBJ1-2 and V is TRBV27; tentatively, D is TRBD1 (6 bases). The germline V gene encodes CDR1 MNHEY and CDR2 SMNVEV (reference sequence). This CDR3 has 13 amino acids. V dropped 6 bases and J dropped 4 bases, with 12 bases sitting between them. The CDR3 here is CASSRGAGYGYTF. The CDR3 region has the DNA TGTGCCAGCAGCAGGGGCGCAGGCTATGGCTACACCTTC.

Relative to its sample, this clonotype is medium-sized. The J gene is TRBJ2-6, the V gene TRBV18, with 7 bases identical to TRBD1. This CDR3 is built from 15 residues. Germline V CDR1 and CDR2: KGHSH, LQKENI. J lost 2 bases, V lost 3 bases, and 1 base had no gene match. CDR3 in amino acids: CASSPQGAGANVLTF. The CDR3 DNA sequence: TGTGCCAGCTCACCTCAGGGGGCTGGGGCCAACGTCCTGACTTTC.

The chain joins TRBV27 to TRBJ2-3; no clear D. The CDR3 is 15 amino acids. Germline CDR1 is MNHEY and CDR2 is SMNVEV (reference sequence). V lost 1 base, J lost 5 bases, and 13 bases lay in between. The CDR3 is CASSLFRVSRDTQYF. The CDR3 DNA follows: TGTGCCAGCAGTTTATTCCGAGTTAGTCGAGATACGCAGTATTTT.

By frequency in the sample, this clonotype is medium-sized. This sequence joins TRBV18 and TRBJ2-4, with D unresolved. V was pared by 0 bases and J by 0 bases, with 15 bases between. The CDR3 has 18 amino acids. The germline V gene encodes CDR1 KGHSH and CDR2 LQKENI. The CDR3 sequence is CASSPPRQLLIAKNIQYF. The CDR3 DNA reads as TGTGCCAGCTCACCACCACGGCAGCTTCTTATAGCCAAAAACATTCAGTACTTC.

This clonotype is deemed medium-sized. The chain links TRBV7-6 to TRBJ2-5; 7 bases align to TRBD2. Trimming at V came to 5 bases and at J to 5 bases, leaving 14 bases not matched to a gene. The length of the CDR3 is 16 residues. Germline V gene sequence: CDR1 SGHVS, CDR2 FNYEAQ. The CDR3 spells CASSRQRGRSQETQYF. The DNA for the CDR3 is TGTGCCAGCAGCCGGCAGCGGGGACGCAGCCAGGAGACCCAGTACTTC.

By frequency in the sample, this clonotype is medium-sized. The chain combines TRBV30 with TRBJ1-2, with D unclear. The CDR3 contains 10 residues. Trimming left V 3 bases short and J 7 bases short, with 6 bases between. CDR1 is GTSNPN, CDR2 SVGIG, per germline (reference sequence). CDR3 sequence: CAWRKGGYTF. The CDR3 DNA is TGTGCCTGGAGAAAGGGTGGCTACACCTTC.

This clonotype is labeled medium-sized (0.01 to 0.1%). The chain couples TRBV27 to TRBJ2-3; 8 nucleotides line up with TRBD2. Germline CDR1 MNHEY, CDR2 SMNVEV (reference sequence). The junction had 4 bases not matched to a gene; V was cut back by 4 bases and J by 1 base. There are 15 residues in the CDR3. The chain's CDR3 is CASSSGGAGTDTQYF. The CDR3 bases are TGTGCCAGCAGTTCGGGGGGGGCCGGCACAGATACGCAGTATTTT.

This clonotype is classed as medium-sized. The CDR3 here is CASSYGGPTSTDTQYF. The CDR3, as DNA: TGTGCCAGCAGTTACGGCGGGCCCACTAGCACAGATACGCAGTATTTT. The rearrangement uses TRBV6-2 or TRBV6-3 and TRBJ2-3, with D perhaps TRBD2 (5 bases). CDR3 size: 16 residues. Germline lookup yields CDR1 MNHEY and CDR2 SVGEGT. Trimming took 2 bases from V and 0 from J, leaving 12 bases between them.

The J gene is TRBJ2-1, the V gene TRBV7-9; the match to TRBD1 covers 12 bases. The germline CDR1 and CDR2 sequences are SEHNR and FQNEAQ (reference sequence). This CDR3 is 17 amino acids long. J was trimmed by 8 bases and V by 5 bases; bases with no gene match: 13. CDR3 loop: CASSGKGGTGGGYEQFF. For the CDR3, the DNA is TGTGCCAGCAGCGGGAAGGGGGGGACAGGGGGCGGGTATGAGCAGTTCTTC. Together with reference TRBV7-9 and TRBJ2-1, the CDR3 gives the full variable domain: DTGVSQNPRHKITKRGQNVTFRCDPISEHNRLYWYRQTLGQGPEFLTYFQNEAQLEKSRLLSDRFSAERPKGSFSTLEIQRTEQGDSAMYLCASSGKGGTGGGYEQFFGPGTRLTVL.

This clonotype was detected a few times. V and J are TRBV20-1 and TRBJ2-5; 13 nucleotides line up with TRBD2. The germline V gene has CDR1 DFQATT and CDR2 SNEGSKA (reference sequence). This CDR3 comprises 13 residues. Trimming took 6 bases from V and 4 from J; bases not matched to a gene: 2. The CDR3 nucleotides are TGCAGTGCCCGGACTAGCGGGAGAGAGACCCAGTACTTC. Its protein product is CSARTSGRETQYF.

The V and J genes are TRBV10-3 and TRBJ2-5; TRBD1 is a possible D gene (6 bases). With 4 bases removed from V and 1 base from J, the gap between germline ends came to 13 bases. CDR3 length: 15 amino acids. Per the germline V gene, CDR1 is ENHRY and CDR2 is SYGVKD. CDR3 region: CAISGRDTPQETQYF. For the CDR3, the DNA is TGTGCCATCAGTGGACGGGACACTCCCCAAGAGACCCAGTACTTC.

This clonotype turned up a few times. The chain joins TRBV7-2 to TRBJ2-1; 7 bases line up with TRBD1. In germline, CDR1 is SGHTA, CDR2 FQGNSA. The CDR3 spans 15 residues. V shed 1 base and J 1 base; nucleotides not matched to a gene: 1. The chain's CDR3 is CASSLGTGSYNEQFF. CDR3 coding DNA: TGTGCCAGCAGCTTAGGGACAGGATCCTACAATGAGCAGTTCTTC.